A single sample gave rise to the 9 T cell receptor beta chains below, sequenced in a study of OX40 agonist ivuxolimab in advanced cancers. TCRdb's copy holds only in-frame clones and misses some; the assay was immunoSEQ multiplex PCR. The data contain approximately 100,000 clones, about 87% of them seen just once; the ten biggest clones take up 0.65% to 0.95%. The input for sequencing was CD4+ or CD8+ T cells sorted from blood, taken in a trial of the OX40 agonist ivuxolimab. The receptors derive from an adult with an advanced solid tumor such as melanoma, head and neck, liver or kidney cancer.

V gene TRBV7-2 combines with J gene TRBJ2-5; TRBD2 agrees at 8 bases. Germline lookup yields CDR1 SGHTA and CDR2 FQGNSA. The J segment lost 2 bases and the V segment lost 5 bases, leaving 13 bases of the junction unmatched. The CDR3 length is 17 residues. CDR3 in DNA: TGTGCCAGCAGCCTACCTCTATCAGCGGGGGATCAAGAGACCCAGTACTTC. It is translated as CASSLPLSAGDQETQYF. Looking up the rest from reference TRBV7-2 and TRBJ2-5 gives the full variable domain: GAGVSQSPSNKVTEKGKDVELRCDPISGHTALYWYRQSLGQGLEFLIYFQGNSAPDKSGLPSDRFSAERTGGSVSTLTIQRTQQEDSAVYLCASSLPLSAGDQETQYFGPGTRLLVL.

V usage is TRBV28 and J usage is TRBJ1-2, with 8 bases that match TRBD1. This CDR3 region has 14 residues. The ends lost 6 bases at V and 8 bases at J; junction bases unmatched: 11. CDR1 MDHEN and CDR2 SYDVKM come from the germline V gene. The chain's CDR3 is CASRPQDRVHGYTF. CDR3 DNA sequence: TGTGCCAGCAGACCACAGGACAGGGTCCACGGCTACACCTTC.

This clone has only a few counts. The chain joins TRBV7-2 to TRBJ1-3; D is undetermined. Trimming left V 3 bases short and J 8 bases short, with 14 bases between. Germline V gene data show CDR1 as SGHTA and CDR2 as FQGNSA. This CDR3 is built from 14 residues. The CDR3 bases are TGTGCCAGCAGCTTGGCCCTTCTCCGGGACACCATATATTTT. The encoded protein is CASSLALLRDTIYF.

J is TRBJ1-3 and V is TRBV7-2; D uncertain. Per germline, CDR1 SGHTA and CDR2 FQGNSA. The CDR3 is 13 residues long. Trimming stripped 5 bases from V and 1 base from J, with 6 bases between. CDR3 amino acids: CASSQSSGNTIYF. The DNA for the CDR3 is TGTGCCAGCAGCCAGTCATCTGGAAACACCATATATTTT.

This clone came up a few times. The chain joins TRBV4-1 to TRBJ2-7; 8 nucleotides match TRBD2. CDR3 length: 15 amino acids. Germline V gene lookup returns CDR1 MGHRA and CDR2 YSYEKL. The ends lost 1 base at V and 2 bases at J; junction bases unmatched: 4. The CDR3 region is CASSQAGRGAYEQYF. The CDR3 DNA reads TGCGCCAGCAGCCAAGCGGGGCGGGGGGCCTACGAGCAGTACTTC.

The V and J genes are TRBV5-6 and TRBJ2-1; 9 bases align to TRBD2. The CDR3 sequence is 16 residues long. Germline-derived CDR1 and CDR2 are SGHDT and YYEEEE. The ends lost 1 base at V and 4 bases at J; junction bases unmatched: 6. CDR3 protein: CASSLLISGGYNEQFF. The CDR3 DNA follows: TGTGCCAGCAGCTTGTTGATAAGCGGGGGGTACAATGAGCAGTTCTTC.

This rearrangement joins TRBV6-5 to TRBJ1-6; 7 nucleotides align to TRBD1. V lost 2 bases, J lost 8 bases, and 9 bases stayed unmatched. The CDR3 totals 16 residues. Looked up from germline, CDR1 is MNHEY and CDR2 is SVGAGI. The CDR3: CASSYRPTGLHSPLHF. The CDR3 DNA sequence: TGTGCCAGCAGTTACAGGCCGACAGGGTTGCATTCACCCCTCCACTTT.

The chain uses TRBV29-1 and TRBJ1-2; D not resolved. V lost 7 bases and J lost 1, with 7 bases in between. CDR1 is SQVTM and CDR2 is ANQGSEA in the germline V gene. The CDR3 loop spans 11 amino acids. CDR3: CSGQLNYGYTF. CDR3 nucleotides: TGCAGCGGGCAGCTTAACTATGGCTACACCTTC. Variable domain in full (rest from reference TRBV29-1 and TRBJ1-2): SAVISQKPSRDICQRGTSLTIQCQVDSQVTMMFWYRQQPGQSLTLIATANQGSEATYESGFVIDKFPISRPNLTFSTLTVSNMSPEDSSIYLCSGQLNYGYTFGSGTRLTVV.

This chain's CDR3 is CASSLGVEQPQHF. The CDR3 bases are TGTGCCAGCAGTTTAGGGGTAGAACAGCCCCAGCATTTT. The V call is TRBV28, the J call TRBJ1-5; D is unresolved. CDR3 length: 13 residues. Germline CDR1 reads MDHEN; CDR2 reads SYDVKM. The ends were cut back, 2 bases at V and 7 bases at J, with 9 bases in the middle.